A single sample is the source of the 27 T cell receptor beta chains below, sequenced in a study of tumor-infiltrating lymphocytes in primary liver carcinoma. Making TCR beta cDNA involved 400 to 600 ng total RNA and a constant-region primer. Libraries for TCR beta were built through three nested multiplex PCR rounds, which together made up a slightly modified ARM-PCR procedure. Running ten to eleven cycles apiece, the first two PCR rounds relied on TRBV1-TRBV30 forward primers together with a C-beta reverse primer. TCRdb fed the multiplex PCR reads into MiXCR, producing one record per CDR3 protein. The sample shows 310,000 or so distinct CDR3 sequences, about two thirds of them seen only once. It was unsorted whole blood that yielded blood RNA, and germline DNA was also extracted. Sequencing input: peripheral blood. The source of these receptors is a middle-aged man with primary liver carcinoma and hepatitis B virus infection.

J is TRBJ1-2 and V is TRBV6-5; D unresolved. V gave up 7 bases and J gave up 8 bases, with 20 bases separating them. This CDR3 comprises 14 residues. Germline CDR1 is MNHEY and CDR2 is SVGAGI. The chain's CDR3 is CASTQLDRSSGYTF. Written as DNA, the CDR3 is TGTGCCAGCACTCAACTCGATAGGTCGAGCGGCTACACCTTC.

The chain links TRBV30 to TRBJ2-7; the D gene could be TRBD1 or TRBD2 (5 bases each). Trimming took off 3 bases at V and 2 bases at J, with 14 bases between the two ends. This CDR3 comprises 14 residues. The germline CDR1 and CDR2 sequences are GTSNPN and SVGIG (reference sequence). The CDR3 region is CAWRGTLGPYEQYF. As DNA, the CDR3 is TGTGCCTGGAGAGGGACCTTGGGTCCCTACGAGCAGTACTTC. Together with reference TRBV30 and TRBJ2-7, the CDR3 gives the full variable domain: SQTIHQWPATLVQPVGSPLSLECTVEGTSNPNLYWYRQAAGRGLQLLFYSVGIGQISSEVPQNLSASRPQDRQFILSSKKLLLSDSGFYLCAWRGTLGPYEQYFGPGTRLTVT.

Worth noting for this clonotype: With a much larger clone just one base away, this may be a read error. This rearrangement joins TRBV28 to TRBJ1-1, with D unclear. The germline V and J ends were trimmed by 9 bases and 4 bases, with 9 bases remaining between them. The CDR3 is 11 residues long. Germline loops: CDR1 MDHEN, CDR2 SYDVKM. The CDR3 DNA reads TGTGCCAGTCTGGCACGCACTGAAGCTTTCTTT. Translation gives CASLARTEAFF. Supplemented by reference TRBV28 and TRBJ1-1, the full variable domain reads DVKVTQSSRYLVKRTGEKVFLECVQDMDHENMFWYRQDPGLGLRLIYFSYDVKMKEKGDIPEGYSVSREKKERFSLILESASTNQTSMYLCASLARTEAFFGQGTRLTVV.

The CDR3 DNA reads as TGTGCCAGCAGCGTAGAGGGTTCGAACACCGGGGAGCTGTTTTTT. Residues: CASSVEGSNTGELFF. The chain uses TRBV9 and TRBJ2-2; D is ambiguous. Germline CDR1 reads SGDLS; CDR2 reads YYNGEE. The CDR3 spans 15 residues. Trimming cost V 0 bases and J 0 bases, with 6 bases left between them. Based on the CDR3 plus reference TRBV9 and TRBJ2-2, the full variable domain is DSGVTQTPKHLITATGQRVTLRCSPRSGDLSVYWYQQSLDQGLQFLIQYYNGEERAKGNILERFSAQQFPDLHSELNLSSLELGDSALYFCASSVEGSNTGELFFGEGSRLTVL.

This chain uses TRBV28 with TRBJ2-7; the D gene could be TRBD1 or TRBD2 (5 bases each). The length of the CDR3 is 15 residues. The V and J ends lost 8 bases and 5 bases respectively, with 22 bases between them. CDR1 MDHEN and CDR2 SYDVKM come from the germline V gene. The CDR3, as DNA: TGTGCCAGCCAAGTCCCGGGGACGCTATTGAACGAGCAGTACTTC. This sequence encodes CASQVPGTLLNEQYF.

In regard to this clonotype: Mismatch with germline at one junction end may stem from a read error. The chain carries TRBV6-1 and TRBJ2-7, with D possibly TRBD2 on 5 matching bases. The CDR3 contains 15 residues. Per germline, CDR1 MNHNS and CDR2 SASEGT. The CDR3 nucleotides read TGTGCCAGCCCCGATGGAACGGGCGGGTATTACGAGCATTACTTC. Residues: CASPDGTGGYYEHYF.

As to this clonotype: This may be a read error, as it is one base from a much larger clone. V gene TRBV6-2 or TRBV6-3 combines with J gene TRBJ2-1, with TRBD2 matching over 13 bases. Germline CDR1 is MNHEY and CDR2 is SVGEGT. Germline trimming cut 2 bases from V and 9 bases from J; bases unmatched to any gene: 4. There are 15 residues in the CDR3. The CDR3 reads CASSYGTSGIGEQFF. The CDR3 nucleotides are TGTGCCAGCAGTTACGGGACTAGCGGGATAGGTGAGCAGTTCTTC.

This clonotype was recorded only once. This chain uses TRBV11-2 with TRBJ1-2, with D unresolved. The CDR3 runs to 14 residues. V was shortened by 5 bases and J by 10 bases, with 20 bases between the two germline ends. Germline CDR1 reads SGHAT; CDR2 reads FQNNGV. Here the CDR3 DNA reads TGTGCCAGCAGCCTCGGTGGGTTCGTCCATGCCTACACCTTC. Translating it yields CASSLGGFVHAYTF.

This rearrangement joins TRBV7-2 to TRBJ2-1, with D perhaps matching TRBD2 (5 bases). The CDR3 is 12 amino acids. V was shortened by 5 bases and J by 9 bases, with 11 bases between the two germline ends. Looked up from germline, CDR1 is SGHTA and CDR2 is FQGNSA. The DNA for the CDR3 is TGTGCCAGCAGCCTAACGGGAACTGAGCAGTTCTTC. Its protein is CASSLTGTEQFF.

With regard to this clonotype: A much larger clonotype is one base distant, so this may be a read error. This chain connects TRBV4-1 to TRBJ2-5; the D gene is possibly TRBD2 (5 bases). V was cut by 2 bases and J by 5 bases, with 15 bases left in between. This CDR3 spans 15 amino acids. Per the germline V gene, CDR1 is MGHRA and CDR2 is YSYEKL. DNA of the CDR3: TGCGCCAGCAGCCAATATAACGTGGGAGAGGAGACCCAGTACTTC. It codes for CASSQYNVGEETQYF.

V is TRBV11-2 and J is TRBJ2-3; D call uncertain. Trimming cost V 4 bases and J 5 bases, with 13 bases left between them. Germline V gene data show CDR1 as SGHAT and CDR2 as FQNNGV. This CDR3 is built from 14 residues. The CDR3 sequence: CASSSGRTIDTQYF. The CDR3 nucleotides are TGTGCCAGCAGCTCCGGACGAACCATAGATACGCAGTATTTT.

The chain links TRBV5-5 to TRBJ2-7, with TRBD1 as a possible D gene (7 bases). The CDR3 contains 12 residues. Germline V gene lookup returns CDR1 SGHKS and CDR2 YYEKEE (reference sequence). V lost 5 bases and J 6 bases, leaving 12 bases between the germline ends. CDR3 loop: CASSHQGGEQYF. The CDR3 DNA sequence: TGTGCCAGCAGTCACCAGGGGGGCGAGCAGTACTTC. Full variable domain (remainder filled in from reference TRBV5-5 and TRBJ2-7): DAGVTQSPTHLIKTRGQQVTLRCSPISGHKSVSWYQQVLGQGPQFIFQYYEKEERGRGNFPDRFSARQFPNYSSELNVNALLLGDSALYLCASSHQGGEQYFGPGTRLTVT.

This clonotype has only a few counts. A read error may account for a junction end that differs from germline. This chain links TRBV7-8 with TRBJ2-1; 13 bases line up with TRBD2. CDR3 length equals 16 residues. Germline-derived CDR1 and CDR2 are SGHVS and FQNEAQ. CDR3 region: CVSSLTSGRRFNEQFF. Written as DNA, the CDR3 is TGTGTCAGCAGCTTGACTAGCGGGAGGCGATTCAATGAGCAGTTCTTC.

The chain has TRBV6-4 and TRBJ1-1, with 7 positions matching TRBD1. Germline V gives CDR1 MRHNA, CDR2 SNTAGT. Unmatched junction bases numbered 8, after V lost 2 bases and J lost 5 bases. The CDR3 loop spans 15 amino acids. In DNA form, the CDR3 reads TGTGCCAGCAGTGACACGACAGGGCAAGGGACTGAAGCTTTCTTT. This gives the protein CASSDTTGQGTEAFF.

This clonotype appeared many times. This chain connects TRBV6-1 to TRBJ2-3; 7 nucleotides match TRBD1. The CDR3 consists of 15 residues. Losses at the gene ends were 1 base for V and 6 bases for J; bases not matched to a gene: 7. CDR1 and CDR2 (germline): MNHNS, SASEGT. The CDR3 DNA follows: TGTGCCAGCAGTGAAGAAGACAGGGTGAGGGATACGCAGTATTTT. This gives the protein CASSEEDRVRDTQYF.

This rearrangement joins TRBV5-6 to TRBJ2-7; D unresolved. The CDR3 consists of 12 residues. Germline V gene lookup returns CDR1 SGHDT and CDR2 YYEEEE. V was clipped by 4 bases and J by 4 bases, with 9 bases between them. CDR3 residues: CASSRDQYEQYF. CDR3 DNA sequence: TGTGCCAGCAGCCGAGACCAATACGAGCAGTACTTC.

Comment on this clonotype: Sequence at one end of the junction differs from germline and may be a read error. V usage is TRBV5-6 and J usage is TRBJ2-3; 11 bases agree with TRBD2. Germline CDR1 and CDR2: SGHDT and YYEEEE. CDR3 length: 14 amino acids. Written as DNA, the CDR3 is TGTGCCAGCAGCGGGACTAGCGGCACAGATACGCGGTATTTT. Protein: CASSGTSGTDTRYF.

With regard to this clonotype: The conserved final phenylalanine or tryptophan is absent from the CDR3, which likely points to a read error. Because the CDR3's place on the DNA is in doubt, the DNA is left out and the CDR3 is given as listed by TCRdb. The gene calls are TRBV11-2 and TRBJ1-1; the table calls TRBD1, which could not be checked here. The germline gives CDR1 SGHAT, CDR2 FQNNGV. With termini counted, the CDR3 has 12 amino acids. The CDR3 is CASSLWGTESFL.

The chain couples TRBV5-1 to TRBJ2-1, with D possibly TRBD2 on 6 matching bases. Germline CDR1 reads SGHRS; CDR2 reads YFSETQ. Trimming left V 0 bases short and J 0 bases short, with 16 bases between. The CDR3 extends over 18 amino acids. CDR3 protein: CASSLEGLRGSSYNEQFF. The CDR3 region has the DNA TGCGCCAGCAGCTTGGAAGGGCTTCGGGGGAGCTCCTACAATGAGCAGTTCTTC.

To note about this clonotype: The germline gene is not matched at one end of the junction; a read error may be the cause. The chain employs TRBV11-2 and TRBJ2-7; 9 bases map to TRBD1. This CDR3 has 14 amino acids. Germline CDR1 reads SGHAT; CDR2 reads FQNNGV. As DNA, the CDR3 is TGTACCAGCAGCTGGACAGGGGTGTTGTACGAGCAGTACTTC. Amino acids: CTSSWTGVLYEQYF.

Points on this clonotype: It is likely a read error, because the conserved phenylalanine at the end of the CDR3 is missing. The gene calls are TRBV11-2 and TRBJ1-2; no clear D gene. CDR3 size: 15 residues. Germline V gives CDR1 SGHAT, CDR2 FQNNGV. The CDR3 DNA reads TGTGCCAGCAGCGCCAACCCACAGCCTAACTGTGGCTACACCATC. Translation: CASSANPQPNCGYTI.

In the case of this clonotype: An end of the junction differs from the germline gene, which may be a read error. The chain is built from TRBV12-3 or TRBV12-4 and TRBJ1-1; D gene uncertain. The CDR3 consists of 15 residues. In DNA form, the CDR3 reads TGTGCCGGCAGTTTCAAAGGCCAAATGAACACTGAAACTTTCTTT. As protein: CAGSFKGQMNTETFF.

Comment on this clonotype: Because the CDR3 is missing its conserved closing phenylalanine or tryptophan, this is likely a read error. The chain couples TRBV6-4 to TRBJ2-6, with TRBD1 matching over 8 bases. The CDR3 spans 18 residues. CDR1 and CDR2 (germline): MRHNA, SNTAGT. The ends lost 2 bases at V and 0 bases at J; junction bases unmatched: 6. CDR3 DNA sequence: TGTGCCAGCAGTGACGTGGGGGACAGGTCCTCTGGGGCCAACGTCCTGACTCTC. Translated, it gives CASSDVGDRSSGANVLTL.

The chain joins TRBV7-8 to TRBJ2-1; perhaps D is TRBD1 or TRBD2 (6 bases each). Per the germline V gene, CDR1 is SGHVS and CDR2 is FQNEAQ. The V and J ends lost 5 bases and 8 bases respectively, with 22 bases between them. This CDR3 is 16 amino acids long. CDR3 region: CASSPRGAGPWDEQFF. CDR3 bases: TGTGCCAGCAGCCCCAGGGGAGCGGGCCCTTGGGATGAGCAGTTCTTC. The complete variable domain, with remaining parts taken from reference TRBV7-8 and TRBJ2-1, reads GAGVSQSPRYKVAKRGQDVALRCDPISGHVSLFWYQQALGQGPEFLTYFQNEAQLDKSGLPSDRFFAERPEGSVSTLKIQRTQQEDSAVYLCASSPRGAGPWDEQFFGPGTRLTVL.

With regard to this clonotype: The junction does not match germline at one end; this may be a read error. V usage is TRBV4-1 and J usage is TRBJ2-2; a possible D gene is TRBD2 (6 bases). The CDR3 has 13 residues. The germline gives CDR1 MGHRA, CDR2 YSYEKL. DNA of the CDR3: TGCGCCAGCAGCCTAAGCACCCGCGGGAAGCTGTTTTTT. Protein product: CASSLSTRGKLFF.

Turning to this clonotype: This sequence may be a read error, since a much larger clone differs from it by one base. The chain recombines TRBV12-3 or TRBV12-4 with TRBJ2-1; 9 nucleotides line up with TRBD1. The CDR3 is 16 amino acids. CDR3 residues: CASGLVPGQGANEQSF. CDR3 DNA sequence: TGTGCCAGCGGTCTTGTTCCGGGACAGGGTGCCAATGAGCAGTCCTTC.

The chain is built from TRBV21-1 and TRBJ2-1; the table calls TRBD2, which could not be checked here. TRBV21-1 is classified as a pseudogene. The CDR3 loop spans 14 amino acids. CDR3 amino acids: CASGAGGGNNEQFF. The DNA of the CDR3 is TGTGCCAGTGGAGCGGGAGGGGGGAACAATGAGCAGTTCTTC.